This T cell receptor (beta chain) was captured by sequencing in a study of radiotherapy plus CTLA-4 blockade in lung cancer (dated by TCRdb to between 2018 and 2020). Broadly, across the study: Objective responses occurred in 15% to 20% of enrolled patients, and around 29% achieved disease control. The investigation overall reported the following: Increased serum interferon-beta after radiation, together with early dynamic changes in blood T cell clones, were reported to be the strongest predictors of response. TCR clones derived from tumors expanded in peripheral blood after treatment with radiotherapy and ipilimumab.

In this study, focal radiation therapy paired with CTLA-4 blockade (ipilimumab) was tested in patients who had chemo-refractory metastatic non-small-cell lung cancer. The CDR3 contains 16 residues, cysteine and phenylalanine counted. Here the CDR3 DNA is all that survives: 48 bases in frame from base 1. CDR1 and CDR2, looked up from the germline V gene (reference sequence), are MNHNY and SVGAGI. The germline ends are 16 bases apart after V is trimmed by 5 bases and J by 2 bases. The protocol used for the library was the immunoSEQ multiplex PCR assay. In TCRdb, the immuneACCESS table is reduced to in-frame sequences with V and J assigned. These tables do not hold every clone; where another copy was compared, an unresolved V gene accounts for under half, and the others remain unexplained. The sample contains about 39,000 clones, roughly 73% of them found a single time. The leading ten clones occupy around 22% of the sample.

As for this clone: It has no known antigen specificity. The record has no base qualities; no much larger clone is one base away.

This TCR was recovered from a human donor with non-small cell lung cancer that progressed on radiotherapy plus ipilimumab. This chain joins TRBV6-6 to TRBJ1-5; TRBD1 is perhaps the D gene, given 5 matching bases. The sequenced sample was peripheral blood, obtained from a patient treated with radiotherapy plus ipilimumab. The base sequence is TGTGCCAGCAGTCCGAATCCGGGGGTGGGCAATCAGCCCCAGCATTTT. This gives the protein CASSPNPGVGNQPQHF.